The 3 T cell receptor beta chains given below trace back to one sample, sequenced in a study of T-cell memory formation after mild COVID-19. TCRdb fed the 5' RACE reads into MiXCR, producing one record per CDR3 protein. The data show around 300,000 distinct CDR3 sequences, roughly an eighth seen once. Sequences were obtained from PBMCs or a T cell subset sorted from them (not recorded which). These receptors all stem from a man aged 18-30 years who had mild COVID-19 (a few samples of this study predate the infection). Cell type and time point are not known.

This clonotype was seen a few times. This chain connects TRBV20-1 to TRBJ1-5; 7 bases align to TRBD1. The V and J ends lost 0 bases and 7 bases, in that order; junction bases with no gene match: 15. CDR3 length: 17 residues. Germline CDR1 DFQATT, CDR2 SNEGSKA (reference sequence). This chain's CDR3 is CSARDFPATGSYQPQHF. DNA for the CDR3: TGCAGTGCTAGAGATTTCCCTGCGACAGGGAGTTACCAGCCCCAGCATTTT.

The chain is built from TRBV12-3 or TRBV12-4 and TRBJ2-1; 8 positions agree with TRBD2. This CDR3 has 18 residues. With V trimmed by 2 bases and J by 4 bases, 13 bases remained unmatched. CDR3 nucleotides: TGTGCCAGCAGTTTAATAGCTAGCGGGCCTCCCCTGTACAATGAGCAGTTCTTC. Translated: CASSLIASGPPLYNEQFF.

The chain recombines TRBV28 with TRBJ2-5; 8 bases line up with TRBD2. The germline V gene has CDR1 MDHEN and CDR2 SYDVKM. CDR3 length equals 15 residues. V gave up 4 bases and J gave up 4 bases; unmatched junction bases: 8. For the CDR3, the DNA is TGTGCCAGCAGTTCGGGCGGGGGGCTTAGAGAGACCCAGTACTTC. The encoded protein is CASSSGGGLRETQYF. The variable domain in full, completed from reference TRBV28 and TRBJ2-5, reads DVKVTQSSRYLVKRTGEKVFLECVQDMDHENMFWYRQDPGLGLRLIYFSYDVKMKEKGDIPEGYSVSREKKERFSLILESASTNQTSMYLCASSSGGGLRETQYFGPGTRLLVL.